A single sample is the source of the 20 T cell receptor beta chains below, sequenced in a study of blood T cells in healthy people across ages. Alongside a J-beta primer mix, a sample-barcoded 5' primer served in a second PCR lasting roughly 7 to 11 cycles. Each CDR3 protein gets one entry after TCRdb re-called the 5' RACE reads with MiXCR. This table has roughly 800,000 distinct CDR3 sequences, less than 70% appearing once. Sequencing was performed on blood. The receptors stem from a man older than 75 in good health.

This clonotype was recorded a few times. The chain couples TRBV6-2 or TRBV6-3 to TRBJ2-7, with TRBD2 as a possible D gene (5 bases). Germline loops: CDR1 MNHEY, CDR2 SVGEGT. The CDR3 spans 16 residues. V gave up 6 bases and J gave up 0 bases, with 18 bases separating them. This CDR3 is CASRSHSPGYSYEQYF. The CDR3 nucleotides read TGTGCCAGCAGATCTCATTCACCGGGGTACTCCTACGAGCAGTACTTC.

The chain couples TRBV27 to TRBJ2-1; 16 bases align to TRBD2. With 8 bases clipped from V and 9 bases from J, the junction kept 13 bases outside the gene matches. The CDR3 is 17 residues long. Germline CDR1 MNHEY, CDR2 SMNVEV (reference sequence). CDR3: CASGTTGLAGGWGEQFF. CDR3 DNA: TGTGCCAGCGGTACTACGGGACTAGCGGGAGGGTGGGGTGAGCAGTTCTTC.

The table lists this clonotype with a count of one. CDR3 in amino acids: CATSDTPGLVNAADTQYF. CDR3 DNA sequence: TGTGCCACCAGTGATACGCCGGGACTAGTGAATGCCGCAGATACGCAGTATTTT. This chain connects TRBV24-1 to TRBJ2-3, with TRBD2 matching over 8 bases. CDR3 length: 18 residues. CDR1 and CDR2 from the germline V gene are KGHDR and SFDVKD. Trimming cost V 3 bases and J 4 bases; bases outside gene matches: 14.

This chain joins TRBV6-6 and TRBJ2-5, with a weak D call TRBD1 (6 bases). The DNA end is more similar to TRBJ2-7, so the J call may be wrong. CDR3 length equals 12 residues. Germline-derived CDR1 and CDR2 are MNHNY and SVGAGI (reference sequence). The CDR3 protein is CASSITGTEQYF. CDR3 coding DNA: TGTGCCAGCAGTATCACAGGGACCGAGCAGTACTTC.

This clonotype was counted a few times. V usage is TRBV5-1 and J usage is TRBJ2-1; D is unclear. The CDR3 covers 12 residues. V lost 4 bases, J lost 7 bases, and 9 bases lay in between. Per the germline V gene, CDR1 is SGHRS and CDR2 is YFSETQ. The CDR3 region is CASSQWGNEQFF. The CDR3 nucleotides read TGCGCCAGCAGCCAGTGGGGAAATGAGCAGTTCTTC.

The J gene is TRBJ2-5, the V gene TRBV3-1; 11 bases match TRBD2. Matching the DNA end better, TRBJ2-7 makes the J call doubtful. The germline gives CDR1 LGHDT, CDR2 YNNKEL (reference sequence). CDR3 length equals 15 residues. In DNA, the CDR3 is TGTGCCAGCAGCCTTACACTAGCGGGAGAGAGCGAGCAGTACTTC. This codes for CASSLTLAGESEQYF.

This clonotype was counted a few times. J is TRBJ2-4 and V is TRBV6-6; 11 nucleotides match TRBD2. The J call is uncertain, as TRBJ2-7 better fits the DNA end. CDR1 and CDR2 (germline): MNHNY, SVGAGI (reference sequence). The CDR3 covers 14 residues. The CDR3 bases are TGTGCCAGCAGTATGACTAGCGGGAACAACGAGCAGTACTTC. Translating gives CASSMTSGNNEQYF.

The chain joins TRBV30 to TRBJ1-1; no definite D call. The CDR3 sequence is 13 residues long. V dropped 5 bases and J dropped 3 bases, with 13 bases sitting between them. Germline loops: CDR1 GTSNPN, CDR2 SVGIG (reference sequence). As DNA, the CDR3 is TGTGCCTGGCGTACCGATACTTACACTGAAGCTTTCTTT. It translates to CAWRTDTYTEAFF.

The J gene is TRBJ2-1, the V gene TRBV12-3 or TRBV12-4; 8 bases fit TRBD2. Trimming cost V 3 bases and J 3 bases; bases outside gene matches: 10. This CDR3 is 17 amino acids long. The CDR3 sequence is CASSFPELAENYNEQFF. In DNA, the CDR3 is TGTGCCAGCAGTTTCCCCGAACTAGCGGAGAACTACAATGAGCAGTTCTTC.

This chain links TRBV28 with TRBJ1-2; D possibly corresponds to TRBD1 (6 bases). Germline loops: CDR1 MDHEN, CDR2 SYDVKM. Trimming took 5 bases from V and 3 from J, leaving 10 bases between them. The CDR3 has 13 amino acids. The CDR3 bases are TGTGCCAGCAGTGACAGGAGATACTATGGCTACACCTTC. Translated: CASSDRRYYGYTF.

The chain joins TRBV30 to TRBJ1-2, with unresolved D. The CDR3 extends over 11 amino acids. Germline-derived CDR1 and CDR2 are GTSNPN and SVGIG (reference sequence). This CDR3 reads CATGVTYGYTF. DNA for the CDR3: TGTGCAACCGGGGTTACCTATGGCTACACCTTC.

This chain connects TRBV27 to TRBJ2-7; 8 nucleotides agree with TRBD2. Germline V gene lookup returns CDR1 MNHEY and CDR2 SMNVEV (reference sequence). This CDR3 is 15 amino acids long. V trimming: 2 bases; J trimming: 2 bases; junction bases outside the gene matches: 5. The CDR3: CASSLAGGLPYEQYF. CDR3 coding DNA: TGTGCCAGCAGTTTAGCGGGGGGACTACCCTACGAGCAGTACTTC.

This clonotype was seen more than once but under ten times. This sequence joins TRBV5-1 and TRBJ1-2; 9 bases align to TRBD1. The CDR3 extends over 15 amino acids. The germline gives CDR1 SGHRS, CDR2 YFSETQ. V lost 2 bases, J lost 2 bases, and 4 bases stayed unmatched. The DNA for the CDR3 is TGCGCCAGCAGCTTAACAGGGGGCGCGAACTATGGCTACACCTTC. Translating it yields CASSLTGGANYGYTF.

This clonotype was observed a single time. This sequence joins TRBV28 and TRBJ2-2; D remains unclear. Germline V gene data show CDR1 as MDHEN and CDR2 as SYDVKM. Trimming cost V 1 base and J 6 bases, with 9 bases left between them. The CDR3 extends over 14 amino acids. The CDR3 DNA follows: TGTGCCAGCAGTTTATCCCTTTATGCCGGGGAGCTGTTTTTT. Its protein product is CASSLSLYAGELFF.

The rearrangement links TRBV29-1 to TRBJ2-5, with D possibly TRBD2 on 5 matching bases. This CDR3 has 14 residues. The germline V gene has CDR1 SQVTM and CDR2 ANQGSEA. Trimming took 6 bases from V and 1 from J, leaving 15 bases between them. The CDR3 spells CSVGLMWSQETQYF. The CDR3, as DNA: TGCAGCGTCGGACTTATGTGGTCCCAAGAGACCCAGTACTTC.

This clonotype was detected only a few times. The rearrangement joins TRBV5-1 to TRBJ2-3, with a possible D match to TRBD1 (9 bases). V lost 3 bases and J 14 bases, leaving 31 bases between the germline ends. The CDR3 is made up of 17 amino acids. Germline V gene data show CDR1 as SGHRS and CDR2 as YFSETQ. CDR3 loop: CASSSGLGTGKHRYAYF. The CDR3 region has the DNA TGCGCCAGCAGCTCGGGACTAGGGACAGGGAAGCACAGATACGCGTATTTT.

In this sample, this clonotype turned up once. The chain has TRBV20-1 and TRBJ2-7; 7 bases line up with TRBD2. CDR3 size: 14 residues. Trimming removed 8 bases from V and 0 bases from J; junction bases left unmatched: 10. The germline V gene encodes CDR1 DFQATT and CDR2 SNEGSKA (reference sequence). The CDR3 loop reads CSQMGLSSSYEQYF. CDR3 coding DNA: TGCAGTCAAATGGGACTATCCAGCTCCTACGAGCAGTACTTC.

This clonotype has just a few counts. This CDR3 is CASSLVGSGRADNEQFF. The CDR3 DNA sequence: TGCGCCAGCAGCTTGGTTGGTAGCGGGAGGGCCGACAATGAGCAGTTCTTC. This chain links TRBV5-1 with TRBJ2-1; 11 positions match TRBD2. The CDR3 loop spans 17 amino acids. V shed 0 bases and J 5 bases; nucleotides not matched to a gene: 7. Germline-derived CDR1 and CDR2 are SGHRS and YFSETQ.

The sample holds a few counts of this clonotype. The chain carries TRBV25-1 and TRBJ1-2; D unresolved. Trimming stripped 0 bases from V and 3 bases from J, with 5 bases between. Germline V gene sequence: CDR1 MGHDK, CDR2 SYGVNS. The CDR3 is 13 residues long. The CDR3 region is CASSEYPDYGYTF. The CDR3 DNA is TGTGCCAGCAGTGAATATCCCGACTATGGCTACACCTTC.

This clonotype was recorded a few times. The V gene is TRBV12-3 or TRBV12-4, the J gene TRBJ1-2; no reliable D call. The ends were cut back, 5 bases at V and 13 bases at J, with 17 bases in the middle. The CDR3 length is 12 residues. The CDR3 protein is CASSRKGEVLTF. Here the CDR3 DNA reads TGTGCCAGCAGTCGAAAGGGAGAGGTACTCACCTTC.